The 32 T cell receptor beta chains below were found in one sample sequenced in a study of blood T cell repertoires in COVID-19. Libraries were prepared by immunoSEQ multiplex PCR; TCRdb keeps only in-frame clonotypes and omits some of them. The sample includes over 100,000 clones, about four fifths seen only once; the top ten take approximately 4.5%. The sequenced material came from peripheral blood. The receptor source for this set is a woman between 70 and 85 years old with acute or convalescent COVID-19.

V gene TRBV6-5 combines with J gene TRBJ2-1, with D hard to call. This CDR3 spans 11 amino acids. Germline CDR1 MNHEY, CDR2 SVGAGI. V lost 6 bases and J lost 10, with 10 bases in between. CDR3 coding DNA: TGTGCCAGCAGCCCGCAAGAGGAGCAGTTCTTC. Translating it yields CASSPQEEQFF.

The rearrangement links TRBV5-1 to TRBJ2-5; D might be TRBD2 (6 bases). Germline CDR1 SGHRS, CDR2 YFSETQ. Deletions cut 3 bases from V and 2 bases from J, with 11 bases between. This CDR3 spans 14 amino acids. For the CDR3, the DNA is TGCGCCAGCAGCTGGCGGGACGTTCAAGAGACCCAGTACTTC. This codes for CASSWRDVQETQYF.

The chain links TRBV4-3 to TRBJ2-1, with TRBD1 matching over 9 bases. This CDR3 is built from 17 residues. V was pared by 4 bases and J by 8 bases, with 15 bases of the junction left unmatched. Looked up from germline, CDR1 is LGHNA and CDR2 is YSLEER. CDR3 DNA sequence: TGCGCCAGCAGCCTCTCGGCCCGGGGACAGGGTTATTATGAGCAGTTCTTC. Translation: CASSLSARGQGYYEQFF.

The CDR3 region has the DNA TGTGCCAGCAGTTTAATGGCCAATTCACCCCTCCACTTT. It encodes CASSLMANSPLHF. The genes are TRBV12-3 or TRBV12-4 and TRBJ1-6; D is undetermined. This CDR3 has 13 amino acids. Trimming left V 2 bases short and J 7 bases short, with 6 bases between.

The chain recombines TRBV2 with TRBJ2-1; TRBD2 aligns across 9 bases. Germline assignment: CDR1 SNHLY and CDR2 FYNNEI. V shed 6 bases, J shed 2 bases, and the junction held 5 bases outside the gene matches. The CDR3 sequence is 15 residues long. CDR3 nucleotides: TGTGCCAGCAGCCAAGAGCGGGGGGCCTACAATGAGCAGTTCTTC. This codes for CASSQERGAYNEQFF.

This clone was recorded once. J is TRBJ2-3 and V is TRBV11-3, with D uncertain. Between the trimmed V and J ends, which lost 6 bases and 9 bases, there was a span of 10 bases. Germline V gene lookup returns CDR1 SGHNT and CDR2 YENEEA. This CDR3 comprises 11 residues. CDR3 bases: TGTGCCAGCAGTCTAACTCAAACGCAGTATTTT. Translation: CASSLTQTQYF.

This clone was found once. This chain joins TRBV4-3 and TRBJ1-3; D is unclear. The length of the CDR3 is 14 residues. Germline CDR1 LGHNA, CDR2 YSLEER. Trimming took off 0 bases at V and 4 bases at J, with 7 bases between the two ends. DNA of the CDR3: TGCGCCAGCAGCCAAGAGATCCAGGGAAACACCATATATTTT. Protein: CASSQEIQGNTIYF.

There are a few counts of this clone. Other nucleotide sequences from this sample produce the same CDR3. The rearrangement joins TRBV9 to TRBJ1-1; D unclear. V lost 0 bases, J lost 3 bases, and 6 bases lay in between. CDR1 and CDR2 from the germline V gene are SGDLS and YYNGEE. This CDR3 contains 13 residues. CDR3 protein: CASSVGGYTEAFF. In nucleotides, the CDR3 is TGTGCCAGCAGCGTAGGAGGGTACACTGAAGCTTTCTTT.

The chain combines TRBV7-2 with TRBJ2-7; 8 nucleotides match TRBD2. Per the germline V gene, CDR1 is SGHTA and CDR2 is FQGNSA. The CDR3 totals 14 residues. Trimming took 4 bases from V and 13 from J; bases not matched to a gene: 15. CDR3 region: CASSSYRTGGALYF. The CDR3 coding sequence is TGTGCCAGCAGCTCTTATCGGACCGGGGGGGCCTTATACTTC.

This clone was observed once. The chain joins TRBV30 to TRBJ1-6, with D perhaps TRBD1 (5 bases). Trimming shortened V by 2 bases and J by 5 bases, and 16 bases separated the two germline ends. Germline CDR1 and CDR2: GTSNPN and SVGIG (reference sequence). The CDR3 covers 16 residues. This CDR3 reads CAWSPVGSGNNSPLHF. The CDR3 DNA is TGTGCCTGGAGTCCGGTGGGGTCAGGGAATAATTCACCCCTCCACTTT. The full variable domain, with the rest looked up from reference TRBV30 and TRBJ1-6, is SQTIHQWPATLVQPVGSPLSLECTVEGTSNPNLYWYRQAAGRGLQLLFYSVGIGQISSEVPQNLSASRPQDRQFILSSKKLLLSDSGFYLCAWSPVGSGNNSPLHFGNGTRLTVT.

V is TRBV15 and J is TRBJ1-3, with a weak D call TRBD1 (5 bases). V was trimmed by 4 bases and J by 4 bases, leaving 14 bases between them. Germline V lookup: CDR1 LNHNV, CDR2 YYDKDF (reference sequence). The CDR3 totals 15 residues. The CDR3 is CATSTLRGSGNTIYF. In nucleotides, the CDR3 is TGTGCCACCAGCACCCTTCGGGGGTCGGGAAACACCATATATTTT.

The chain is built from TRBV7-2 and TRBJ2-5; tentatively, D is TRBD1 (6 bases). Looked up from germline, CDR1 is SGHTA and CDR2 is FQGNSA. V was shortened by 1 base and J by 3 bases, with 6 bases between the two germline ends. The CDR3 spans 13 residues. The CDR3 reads CASSLDREETQYF. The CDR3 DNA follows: TGTGCCAGCAGCTTAGACAGGGAAGAGACCCAGTACTTC. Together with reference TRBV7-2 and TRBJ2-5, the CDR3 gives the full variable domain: GAGVSQSPSNKVTEKGKDVELRCDPISGHTALYWYRQSLGQGLEFLIYFQGNSAPDKSGLPSDRFSAERTGGSVSTLTIQRTQQEDSAVYLCASSLDREETQYFGPGTRLLVL.

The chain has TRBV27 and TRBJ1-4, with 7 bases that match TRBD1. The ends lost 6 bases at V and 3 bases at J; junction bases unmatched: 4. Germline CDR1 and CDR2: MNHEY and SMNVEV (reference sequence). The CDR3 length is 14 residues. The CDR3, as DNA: TGTGCCAGCAGCCTACAGGGGCCTAATGAAAAACTGTTTTTT. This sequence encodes CASSLQGPNEKLFF.

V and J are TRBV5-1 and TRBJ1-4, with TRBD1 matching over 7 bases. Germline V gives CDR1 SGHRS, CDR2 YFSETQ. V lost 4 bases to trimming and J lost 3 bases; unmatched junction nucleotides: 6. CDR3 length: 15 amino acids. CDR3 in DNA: TGCGCCAGCAGCCCTAAGGGGGCGGCTAATGAAAAACTGTTTTTT. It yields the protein CASSPKGAANEKLFF.

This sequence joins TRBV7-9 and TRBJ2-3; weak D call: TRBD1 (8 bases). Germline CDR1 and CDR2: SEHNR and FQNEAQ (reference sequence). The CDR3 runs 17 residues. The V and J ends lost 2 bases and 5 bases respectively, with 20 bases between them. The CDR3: CASSLWGETGEGDTQYF. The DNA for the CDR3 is TGTGCCAGCAGCTTATGGGGAGAGACAGGGGAGGGAGATACGCAGTATTTT.

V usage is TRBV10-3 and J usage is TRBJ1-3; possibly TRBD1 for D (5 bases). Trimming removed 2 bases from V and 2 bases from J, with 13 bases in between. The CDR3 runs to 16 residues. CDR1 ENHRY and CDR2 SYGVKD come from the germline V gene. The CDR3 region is CAISERGGRTGNTIYF. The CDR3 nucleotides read TGTGCCATCAGTGAGCGCGGGGGGAGAACTGGAAACACCATATATTTT.

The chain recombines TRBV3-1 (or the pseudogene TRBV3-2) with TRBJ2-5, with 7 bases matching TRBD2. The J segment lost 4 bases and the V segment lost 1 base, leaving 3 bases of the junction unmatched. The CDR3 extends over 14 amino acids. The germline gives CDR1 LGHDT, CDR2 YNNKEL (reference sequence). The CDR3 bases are TGTGCCAGCAGCCAAGGGGAGGGCCTAGAGACCCAGTACTTC. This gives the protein CASSQGEGLETQYF.

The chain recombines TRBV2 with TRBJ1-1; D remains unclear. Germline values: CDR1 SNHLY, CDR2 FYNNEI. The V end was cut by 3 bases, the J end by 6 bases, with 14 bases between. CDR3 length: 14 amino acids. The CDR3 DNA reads TGTGCCAGCAGTGATATGAGGTCCGCCGCTGAAGCTTTCTTT. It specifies CASSDMRSAAEAFF.

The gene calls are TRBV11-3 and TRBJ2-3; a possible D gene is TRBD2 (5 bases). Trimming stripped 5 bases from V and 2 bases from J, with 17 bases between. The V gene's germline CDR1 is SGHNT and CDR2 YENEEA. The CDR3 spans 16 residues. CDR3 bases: TGTGCCAGCAGCCCGAAAACGAGGGCGATCACAGATACGCAGTATTTT. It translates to CASSPKTRAITDTQYF.

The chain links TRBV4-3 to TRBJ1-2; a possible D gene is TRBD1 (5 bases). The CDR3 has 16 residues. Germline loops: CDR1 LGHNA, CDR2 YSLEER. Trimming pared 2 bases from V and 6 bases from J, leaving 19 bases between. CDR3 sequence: CASSQWVSKGVDGYTF. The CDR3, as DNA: TGCGCCAGCAGCCAATGGGTCTCGAAAGGGGTGGATGGCTACACCTTC.

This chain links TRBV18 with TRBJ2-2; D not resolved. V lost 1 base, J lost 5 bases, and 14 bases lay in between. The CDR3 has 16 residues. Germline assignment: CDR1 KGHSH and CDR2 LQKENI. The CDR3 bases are TGTGCCAGCTCACCACAGCCCCTTAGTGTGACCGGGGAGCTGTTTTTT. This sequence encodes CASSPQPLSVTGELFF.

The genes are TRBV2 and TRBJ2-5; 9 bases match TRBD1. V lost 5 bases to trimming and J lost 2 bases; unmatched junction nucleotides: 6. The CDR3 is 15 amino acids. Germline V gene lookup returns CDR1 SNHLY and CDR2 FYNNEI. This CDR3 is CASSKGTGIQETQYF. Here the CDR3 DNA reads TGTGCCAGCAGTAAAGGGACAGGGATACAAGAGACCCAGTACTTC.

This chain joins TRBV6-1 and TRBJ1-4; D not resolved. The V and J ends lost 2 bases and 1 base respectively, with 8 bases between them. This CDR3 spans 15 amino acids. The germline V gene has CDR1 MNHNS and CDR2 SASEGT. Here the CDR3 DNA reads TGTGCCAGCAGTGAATGGCTAGGAACTAATGAAAAACTGTTTTTT. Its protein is CASSEWLGTNEKLFF.

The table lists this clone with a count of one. As DNA, the CDR3 is TGTGCCAGCAGCTACCCTCAGGGGGACCAAGAGACCCAGTACTTC. The encoded protein is CASSYPQGDQETQYF. This sequence joins TRBV7-9 and TRBJ2-5; TRBD1 matches at 7 bases. The CDR3 covers 15 residues. Germline values: CDR1 SEHNR, CDR2 FQNEAQ (reference sequence). Trimming removed 4 bases from V and 0 bases from J; junction bases left unmatched: 5.

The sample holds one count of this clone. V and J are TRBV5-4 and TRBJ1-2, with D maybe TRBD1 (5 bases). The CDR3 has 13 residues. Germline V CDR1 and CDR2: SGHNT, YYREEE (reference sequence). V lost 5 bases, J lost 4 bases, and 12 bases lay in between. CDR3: CASSSQGGYGYTF. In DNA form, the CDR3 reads TGTGCCAGCAGTTCGCAGGGTGGCTATGGCTACACCTTC.

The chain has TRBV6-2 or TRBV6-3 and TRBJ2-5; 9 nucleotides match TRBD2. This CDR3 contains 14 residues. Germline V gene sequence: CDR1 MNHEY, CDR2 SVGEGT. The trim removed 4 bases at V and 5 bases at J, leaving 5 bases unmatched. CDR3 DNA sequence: TGTGCCAGCAGTTGGCGGGGGGGCAGGGAGACCCAGTACTTC. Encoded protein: CASSWRGGRETQYF.

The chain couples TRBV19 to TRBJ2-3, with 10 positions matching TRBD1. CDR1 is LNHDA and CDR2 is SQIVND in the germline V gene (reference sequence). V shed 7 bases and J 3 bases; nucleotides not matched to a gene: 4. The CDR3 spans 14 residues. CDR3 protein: CASTDRGGTDTQYF. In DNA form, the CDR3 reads TGTGCCAGTACGGACAGGGGGGGGACAGATACGCAGTATTTT.

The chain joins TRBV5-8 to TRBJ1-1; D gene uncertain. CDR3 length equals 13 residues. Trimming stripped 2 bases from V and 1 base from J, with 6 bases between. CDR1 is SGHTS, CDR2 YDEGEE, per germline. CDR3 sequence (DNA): TGTGCCAGCAGCTTTTCCCAGAACACTGAAGCTTTCTTT. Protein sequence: CASSFSQNTEAFF.

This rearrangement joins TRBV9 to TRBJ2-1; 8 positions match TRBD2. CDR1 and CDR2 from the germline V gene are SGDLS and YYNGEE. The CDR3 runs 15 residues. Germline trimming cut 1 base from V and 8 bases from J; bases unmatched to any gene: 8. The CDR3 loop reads CASSVSIAGNYEQFF. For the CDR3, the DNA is TGTGCCAGCAGCGTATCCATAGCGGGGAATTATGAGCAGTTCTTC. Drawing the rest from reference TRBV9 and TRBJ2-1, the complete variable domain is DSGVTQTPKHLITATGQRVTLRCSPRSGDLSVYWYQQSLDQGLQFLIQYYNGEERAKGNILERFSAQQFPDLHSELNLSSLELGDSALYFCASSVSIAGNYEQFFGPGTRLTVL.

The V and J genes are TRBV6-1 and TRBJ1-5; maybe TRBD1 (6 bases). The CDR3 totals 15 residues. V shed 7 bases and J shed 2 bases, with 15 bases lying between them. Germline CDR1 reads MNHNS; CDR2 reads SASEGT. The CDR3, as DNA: TGTGCCAGCACCGGGCAGGGGAGCCGCAATCAGCCCCAGCATTTT. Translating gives CASTGQGSRNQPQHF.

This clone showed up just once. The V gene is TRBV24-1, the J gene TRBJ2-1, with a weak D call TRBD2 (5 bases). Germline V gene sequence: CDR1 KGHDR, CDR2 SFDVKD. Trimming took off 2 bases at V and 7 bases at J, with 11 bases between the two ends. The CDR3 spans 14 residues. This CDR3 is CATSDSLATNEQFF. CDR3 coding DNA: TGTGCCACCAGTGATTCTCTAGCAACGAATGAGCAGTTCTTC.

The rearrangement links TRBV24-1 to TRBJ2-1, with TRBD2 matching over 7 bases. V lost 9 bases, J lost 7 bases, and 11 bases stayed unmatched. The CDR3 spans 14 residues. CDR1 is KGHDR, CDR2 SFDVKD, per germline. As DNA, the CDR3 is TGTGCCACCCAAGCCCAAGCGGGAAGAAATGAGCAGTTCTTC. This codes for CATQAQAGRNEQFF.